This T cell receptor (beta chain) was identified in a study of cytomegalovirus exposure and HLA in healthy donors. Study-level points and caveats: Trimming of TCR beta V- and J-genes showed a link, identified in a later analysis, to a missense DCLRE1C variant. The study designated 160 or so TCR beta chains cytomegalovirus-associated.

The CDR3 sequence is 16 residues long. V was cut by 0 bases and J by 7 bases, with 16 bases left in between. Germline-derived CDR1 and CDR2 are LGHNA and YSLEER. The sample holds one count of this clone. Its cognate antigen is unknown. PCR used 60 Vbeta primers and 13 Jbeta primers. In the authors' methods: It was a later analysis that counted around 85 million unique TCR beta chains, of which some 9.9 million were shared. This table comes from immunoSEQ multiplex PCR, and its TCRdb copy is limited to in-frame clones, with some not included. Clone size and the V and J calls come from that table; the DNA yielded D and trimming. The top ten hold roughly 0.64% of the sample, which has about 180,000 clones, 79% seen once.

This chain links TRBV4-3 with TRBJ2-1; tentative D call: TRBD2 (5 bases). The clonotype comes from a woman aged 40-49 years in good health and CMV-seronegative. The sequenced sample was PBMCs. CDR3 amino acids: CASSQEITGLANEQFF. As DNA, the CDR3 is TGCGCCAGCAGCCAAGAGATAACGGGCCTAGCTAATGAGCAGTTCTTC.